The 32 T cell receptor beta chains below were found in one sample sequenced in a study of graft-versus-host responses after intestinal transplantation. TCRdb keeps only in-frame clones here, not all; method: immunoSEQ multiplex PCR. There are roughly 10,000 clones in the sample; about 31% occur only once, and 5.3% lies in the top ten. Sample: alloreactive CD4+ T cells from a mixed lymphocyte reaction culture, taken before transplantation. Subset here: CFSE-low proliferating T cells sorted from roughly six-day pre-transplant mixed lymphocyte reaction (GvH or HvG direction). These receptors came from a human patient who was an organ donor for intestinal transplantation.

The chain couples TRBV6-5 to TRBJ2-1; 11 bases map to TRBD2. CDR1 and CDR2 (germline): MNHEY, SVGAGI. V lost 2 bases, J lost 7 bases, and 4 bases stayed unmatched. The length of the CDR3 is 15 residues. The CDR3 DNA reads as TGTGCCAGCAGTTACGGGCTAGCGGGGGGAAATGAGCAGTTCTTC. It specifies CASSYGLAGGNEQFF.

This chain uses TRBV4-3 with TRBJ1-2; 9 bases match TRBD1. V shed 1 base and J 1 base; nucleotides not matched to a gene: 1. Germline V lookup: CDR1 LGHNA, CDR2 YSLEER. CDR3 length: 15 residues. This CDR3 reads CASSQGGQGNYGYTF. CDR3 bases: TGCGCCAGCAGCCAAGGGGGACAGGGTAACTATGGCTACACCTTC.

This clone turned up a few times. The identical CDR3 is also encoded by other nucleotide sequences in the sample. V usage is TRBV7-9 and J usage is TRBJ1-6, with D hard to call. This CDR3 region has 12 residues. CDR1 and CDR2 from the germline V gene are SEHNR and FQNEAQ (reference sequence). V lost 5 bases and J 7 bases, leaving 6 bases between the germline ends. The CDR3 DNA sequence: TGTGCCAGCAGCCTACCGAATTCACCCCTCCACTTT. This translates into CASSLPNSPLHF.

Written as DNA, the CDR3 is TGCGCCAGCAGCCAAGAGGTCCGGAGCTCTGGGGCCAACGTCCTGACTTTC. The encoded protein is CASSQEVRSSGANVLTF. The chain links TRBV4-1 to TRBJ2-6, with D uncertain. The CDR3 is 17 residues long. Trimming removed 0 bases at V and 0 bases at J, with 9 bases between. The germline gives CDR1 MGHRA, CDR2 YSYEKL.

The J gene is TRBJ2-5, the V gene TRBV6-1, with 11 bases identical to TRBD1. The J call could be wrong; TRBJ2-7 is a better fit for the DNA end. The CDR3 runs to 14 residues. CDR1 and CDR2 (germline): MNHNS, SASEGT. The CDR3 spells CASSHGTGGYEQYF. The CDR3 nucleotides read TGTGCCAGCAGTCACGGGACAGGGGGCTACGAGCAGTACTTC.

V gene TRBV11-2 combines with J gene TRBJ1-1, with D maybe TRBD1 (5 bases). This CDR3 contains 14 residues. The germline V gene has CDR1 SGHAT and CDR2 FQNNGV. V was shortened by 5 bases and J by 4 bases, with 14 bases between the two germline ends. The chain's CDR3 is CASSPQRGATEAFF. The DNA of the CDR3 is TGTGCCAGCAGCCCGCAGAGGGGCGCCACTGAAGCTTTCTTT. The variable domain in full, with the rest retrieved from reference TRBV11-2 and TRBJ1-1, is EAGVAQSPRYKIIEKRQSVAFWCNPISGHATLYWYQQILGQGPKLLIQFQNNGVVDDSQLPKDRFSAERLKGVDSTLKIQPAKLEDSAVYLCASSPQRGATEAFFGQGTRLTVV.

This clone showed up just a few times. The chain uses TRBV28 and TRBJ1-1; the match to TRBD1 covers 7 bases. This CDR3 is built from 16 residues. V was clipped by 4 bases and J by 4 bases; unmatched bases: 12. Germline V CDR1 and CDR2: MDHEN, SYDVKM. The CDR3 spells CASSSPRQGGGTEAFF. The CDR3 bases are TGTGCCAGCAGTTCTCCGAGACAGGGCGGCGGCACTGAAGCTTTCTTT.

The chain is built from TRBV5-4 and TRBJ2-3; TRBD2 agrees at 10 bases. This CDR3 is 14 amino acids long. Germline V gene sequence: CDR1 SGHNT, CDR2 YYREEE (reference sequence). V shed 3 bases, J shed 4 bases, and the junction held 2 bases outside the gene matches. This CDR3 is CASSSLAGADTQYF. CDR3 sequence (DNA): TGTGCCAGCAGCTCTCTAGCGGGGGCAGATACGCAGTATTTT.

This clone was counted only a few times. CDR3 nucleotides: TGTGCCAGCAGTTATCTGGCAGAGGGTGGCTACACCTTC. Translation gives CASSYLAEGGYTF. This chain joins TRBV6-8 and TRBJ1-2; no firm D call. Germline CDR1 reads MNHGY; CDR2 reads SAAAGT. V lost 3 bases and J 7 bases, leaving 12 bases between the germline ends. This CDR3 has 13 residues.

V and J are TRBV5-1 and TRBJ2-1, with D hard to call. The V gene lost 0 bases and the J gene lost 2 bases, with 12 bases spanning the gap. The CDR3 runs to 16 residues. The V gene's germline CDR1 is SGHRS and CDR2 YFSETQ. This chain's CDR3 is CASSLVASQPYNEQFF. Here the CDR3 DNA reads TGCGCCAGCAGCTTGGTGGCCAGCCAACCCTACAATGAGCAGTTCTTC.

V usage is TRBV9 and J usage is TRBJ2-6; possible D gene TRBD1, 5 bases. This CDR3 has 15 residues. The V gene lost 0 bases and the J gene lost 4 bases, with 8 bases spanning the gap. Germline assignment: CDR1 SGDLS and CDR2 YYNGEE. CDR3 DNA: TGTGCCAGCAGCGTAGCAGGGTTAGGGGCCAACGTCCTGACTTTC. Its translation is CASSVAGLGANVLTF.

This clone was picked up a small number of times. This chain connects TRBV5-8 to TRBJ2-5; D gene uncertain. The length of the CDR3 is 16 residues. Trimming cost V 0 bases and J 5 bases, with 17 bases left between them. The V gene's germline CDR1 is SGHTS and CDR2 YDEGEE. As DNA, the CDR3 is TGTGCCAGCAGCTTGGCCGTCTTCAGTTCCTCGGAGACCCAGTACTTC. It codes for CASSLAVFSSSETQYF.

The genes are TRBV7-9 and TRBJ2-3, with 7 positions matching TRBD2. The CDR3 is made up of 15 amino acids. Germline-derived CDR1 and CDR2 are SEHNR and FQNEAQ (reference sequence). Losses at the gene ends were 7 bases for V and 3 bases for J; bases not matched to a gene: 10. The CDR3 sequence: CASNPSGRGTDTQYF. In nucleotides, the CDR3 is TGTGCCAGCAATCCTTCGGGGAGGGGTACAGATACGCAGTATTTT.

By its share, this clone is medium-sized (0.01 to 0.1%). CDR3 in DNA: TGCGCCAGCAGCCTGGGACAGAACACCGGGGAGCTGTTTTTT. It encodes CASSLGQNTGELFF. The chain carries TRBV5-1 and TRBJ2-2, with D possibly TRBD1 on 6 matching bases. Trimming took 4 bases from V and 1 from J, leaving 8 bases between them. Per the germline V gene, CDR1 is SGHRS and CDR2 is YFSETQ. The CDR3 length is 14 residues.

There are a few counts of this clone. The V and J genes are TRBV5-5 and TRBJ1-1, with a tentative D call TRBD1 (5 bases). The ends were cut back, 2 bases at V and 0 bases at J, with 14 bases in the middle. The CDR3 totals 16 residues. Germline V lookup: CDR1 SGHKS, CDR2 YYEKEE (reference sequence). CDR3 residues: CASSFGTSRMNTEAFF. In DNA, the CDR3 is TGTGCCAGCAGCTTCGGGACTTCTAGGATGAACACTGAAGCTTTCTTT.

The rearrangement links TRBV25-1 to TRBJ2-1; no clear D gene. Per germline, CDR1 MGHDK and CDR2 SYGVNS. V shed 7 bases and J shed 4 bases, with 5 bases lying between them. The CDR3 has 11 amino acids. The CDR3 region is CASTGYNEQFF. CDR3 in DNA: TGTGCCAGCACAGGTTACAATGAGCAGTTCTTC. Full variable domain (outside the CDR3, taken from reference TRBV25-1 and TRBJ2-1): EADIYQTPRYLVIGTGKKITLECSQTMGHDKMYWYQQDPGMELHLIHYSYGVNSTEKGDLSSESTVSRIRTEHFPLTLESARPSHTSQYLCASTGYNEQFFGPGTRLTVL.

The chain carries TRBV15 and TRBJ2-5; D is unclear. Germline V lookup: CDR1 LNHNV, CDR2 YYDKDF (reference sequence). The CDR3 has 13 amino acids. Trimming pared 0 bases from V and 2 bases from J, leaving 4 bases between. The CDR3 nucleotides read TGTGCCACCAGCAGAGACCTTCAAGAGACCCAGTACTTC. It yields the protein CATSRDLQETQYF. The full variable domain, completed using reference TRBV15 and TRBJ2-5, is DAMVIQNPRYQVTQFGKPVTLSCSQTLNHNVMYWYQQKSSQAPKLLFHYYDKDFNNEADTPDNFQSRRPNTSFCFLDIRSPGLGDTAMYLCATSRDLQETQYFGPGTRLLVL.

By share, this clone ranks as medium-sized. The V gene is TRBV18, the J gene TRBJ1-1, with D possibly TRBD1 on 6 matching bases. In germline, CDR1 is KGHSH, CDR2 LQKENI. Trimming took off 3 bases at V and 4 bases at J, with 9 bases between the two ends. The CDR3 sequence is 13 residues long. The DNA for the CDR3 is TGTGCCAGCTCACCTACAGGGTCCACTGAAGCTTTCTTT. Its protein is CASSPTGSTEAFF. Full variable domain (remainder filled in from reference TRBV18 and TRBJ1-1): NAGVMQNPRHLVRRRGQEARLRCSPMKGHSHVYWYRQLPEEGLKFMVYLQKENIIDESGMPKERFSAEFPKEGPSILRIQQVVRGDSAAYFCASSPTGSTEAFFGQGTRLTVV.

This clone is judged medium-sized. The chain uses TRBV6-7 and TRBJ2-7; TRBD1 aligns across 10 bases. TRBV6-7 is labeled an ORF, and its function is uncertain. This CDR3 is built from 15 residues. The V segment lost 9 bases and the J segment 6 bases; nucleotides outside the gene matches: 14. The CDR3 region has the DNA TGTGCCAGGCTGAAGGGACAGGGGCGCAAAAGCGAGCAGTACTTC. Residues: CARLKGQGRKSEQYF.

Relative to its sample, this clone is medium-sized. The gene calls are TRBV4-1 and TRBJ2-7; D perhaps matches TRBD1 (5 bases). Germline V lookup: CDR1 MGHRA, CDR2 YSYEKL. The length of the CDR3 is 16 residues. V lost 0 bases and J 0 bases, leaving 12 bases between the germline ends. CDR3 nucleotide sequence: TGCGCCAGCAGCCAAGATCCCCCGGACAACTCCTACGAGCAGTACTTC. Translating it yields CASSQDPPDNSYEQYF.

This chain links TRBV11-2 with TRBJ2-2; D not resolved. Germline CDR1 reads SGHAT; CDR2 reads FQNNGV. The CDR3 is made up of 14 amino acids. V dropped 3 bases and J dropped 4 bases, with 9 bases sitting between them. The CDR3 DNA sequence: TGTGCCAGCAGCTTGGATACGTTCACCGGGGAGCTGTTTTTT. Amino acids: CASSLDTFTGELFF.

This clone was counted between two and nine times. The chain has TRBV28 and TRBJ1-3; D unclear. Germline lookup yields CDR1 MDHEN and CDR2 SYDVKM. The CDR3 is 13 residues long. Trimming took 2 bases from V and 0 from J, leaving 2 bases between them. The CDR3 region is CASSLHSGNTIYF. The CDR3, as DNA: TGTGCCAGCAGTTTACACTCTGGAAACACCATATATTTT.

V usage is TRBV7-2 and J usage is TRBJ1-2, with 8 bases aligning to TRBD1. The length of the CDR3 is 15 residues. Trimming at V came to 5 bases and at J to 5 bases, leaving 10 bases not matched to a gene. Looked up from germline, CDR1 is SGHTA and CDR2 is FQGNSA. CDR3 loop: CASSTAGTGFYGYTF. Written as DNA, the CDR3 is TGTGCCAGCAGCACCGCCGGGACAGGCTTTTATGGCTACACCTTC. Together with reference TRBV7-2 and TRBJ1-2, the CDR3 gives the full variable domain: GAGVSQSPSNKVTEKGKDVELRCDPISGHTALYWYRQSLGQGLEFLIYFQGNSAPDKSGLPSDRFSAERTGGSVSTLTIQRTQQEDSAVYLCASSTAGTGFYGYTFGSGTRLTVV.

This rearrangement joins TRBV6-6 to TRBJ2-2, with 8 bases identical to TRBD2. Germline CDR1 and CDR2: MNHNY and SVGAGI (reference sequence). V trimming: 9 bases; J trimming: 0 bases; junction bases outside the gene matches: 3. The CDR3 spans 14 residues. CDR3 sequence reads: CASLSGANTGELFF. The CDR3 DNA reads as TGTGCCAGTCTTAGCGGGGCGAACACCGGGGAGCTGTTTTTT.

There are a few counts of this clone. One end of the junction fails to match germline, which may point to a read error. J is TRBJ2-7 and V is TRBV5-1; no reliable D call. The CDR3 runs 12 residues. Per the germline V gene, CDR1 is SGHRS and CDR2 is YFSETQ. The CDR3 DNA is TGTGCCAGCAGCTTGTTGCCCTACGAGCAGTACTTC. It yields the protein CASSLLPYEQYF.

This clone ranks as medium-sized. V usage is TRBV6-6 and J usage is TRBJ1-6; D gene ambiguous. The CDR3 is made up of 12 amino acids. V gave up 4 bases and J gave up 7 bases, with 5 bases separating them. Germline CDR1 is MNHNY and CDR2 is SVGAGI (reference sequence). CDR3 sequence: CASSLDNSPLHF. The CDR3 DNA reads TGTGCCAGCAGTTTGGACAATTCACCCCTCCACTTT.

The genes are TRBV18 and TRBJ2-3, with D possibly matching TRBD2 (6 bases). V was trimmed by 3 bases and J by 8 bases, leaving 12 bases between them. CDR1 is KGHSH, CDR2 LQKENI, per germline. This CDR3 comprises 13 residues. CDR3 residues: CASSPGTQGTQYF. DNA of the CDR3: TGTGCCAGCTCACCGGGGACTCAGGGTACGCAGTATTTT.

This chain connects TRBV5-1 to TRBJ2-2; D is ambiguous. Germline-derived CDR1 and CDR2 are SGHRS and YFSETQ. V lost 0 bases, J lost 2 bases, and 14 bases lay in between. The CDR3 has 17 residues. This CDR3 reads CASSLAFVGLNTGELFF. The CDR3 DNA follows: TGCGCCAGCAGCTTGGCATTCGTCGGGCTCAACACCGGGGAGCTGTTTTTT. Drawing the rest from reference TRBV5-1 and TRBJ2-2, the complete variable domain is KAGVTQTPRYLIKTRGQQVTLSCSPISGHRSVSWYQQTPGQGLQFLFEYFSETQRNKGNFPGRFSGRQFSNSRSEMNVSTLELGDSALYLCASSLAFVGLNTGELFFGEGSRLTVL.

The chain recombines TRBV5-1 with TRBJ1-3; D not certain. The length of the CDR3 is 12 residues. Trimming left V 2 bases short and J 8 bases short, with 8 bases between. Germline values: CDR1 SGHRS, CDR2 YFSETQ. The CDR3 DNA sequence: TGCGCCAGCAGCTTACCTGACGACACCATATATTTT. This encodes CASSLPDDTIYF.

This chain joins TRBV19 and TRBJ1-6; TRBD1 agrees at 10 bases. Germline CDR1 is LNHDA and CDR2 is SQIVND (reference sequence). The CDR3 spans 14 residues. V was pared by 7 bases and J by 10 bases, with 7 bases of the junction left unmatched. The chain's CDR3 is CASKGQGIRSPLHF. The CDR3 bases are TGTGCCAGTAAGGGACAGGGGATACGGTCACCCCTCCACTTT.

The V gene is TRBV19, the J gene TRBJ2-7, with D hard to call. CDR3 length equals 15 residues. Germline V gene data show CDR1 as LNHDA and CDR2 as SQIVND (reference sequence). V was pared by 5 bases and J by 6 bases, with 20 bases between. The CDR3 reads CASSSKLYWASEQYF. The CDR3 DNA is TGTGCCAGTAGTTCGAAACTCTACTGGGCTTCCGAGCAGTACTTC. Full variable domain (missing parts from reference TRBV19 and TRBJ2-7): DGGITQSPKYLFRKEGQNVTLSCEQNLNHDAMYWYRQDPGQGLRLIYYSQIVNDFQKGDIAEGYSVSREKKESFPLTVTSAQKNPTAFYLCASSSKLYWASEQYFGPGTRLTVT.

Sample share makes this clone medium-sized. Other nucleotide sequences from this sample produce the same CDR3. This sequence joins TRBV20-1 and TRBJ1-2, with D uncertain. This CDR3 is built from 11 residues. The germline CDR1 and CDR2 sequences are DFQATT and SNEGSKA (reference sequence). V dropped 3 bases and J dropped 2 bases, with 4 bases sitting between them. The DNA for the CDR3 is TGCAGTGCTAGCTTCAACTATGGCTACACCTTC. Protein: CSASFNYGYTF.